This T cell receptor (beta chain) was sequenced for a study of T cell responses to AZD1222 COVID-19 vaccine. The repertoire was sequenced with immunoSEQ multiplex PCR; TCRdb's copy has only in-frame clones and lacks some. Counted here are some 120,000 clones, around 92% occurring once; the ten biggest clones make up over 7.5%. Concerning this clone: The antigen is undetermined.

Germline values: CDR1 KGHSH, CDR2 LQKENI. The CDR3 runs to 13 residues. Trimming took off 3 bases at V and 5 bases at J, with 7 bases between the two ends. Study results and limitations: Researchers report vaccine-associated CD4 TCRs spanning spike, with dominance at 160-218 and 743-854. As reported, nearly half of all spike-specific TCRs target variant regions that are unmutated.

The clonotype originates from an adult who received the AZD1222 COVID-19 vaccine. V and J are TRBV18 and TRBJ1-4; maybe TRBD1 (5 bases). The specimen comprised peripheral blood, sampled 28 days after the second AZD1222 dose. The CDR3 here is CASSPQGNEKLFF. CDR3 nucleotides: TGTGCCAGCTCACCCCAGGGCAATGAAAAACTGTTTTTT.